This T cell receptor (beta chain) emerged from a study of shared clonotypes between healthy human individuals. The germline gives CDR1 LNHDA, CDR2 SQIVND (reference sequence). V lost 7 bases, J lost 8 bases, and 23 bases lay in between. The CDR3 totals 15 residues. Repertoires were generated with immunoSEQ multiplex PCR, while TCRdb's copy carries only in-frame clones and drops some. This table holds around 2,000,000 clones, over 85% found once. Positively selected for CCR7, the CD45RO-negative cells used as naive CD8 cells excluded terminally differentiated effector memory CD45RA+ cells. This chain uses TRBV19 with TRBJ1-2; D is ambiguous. This clonotype originated in a man aged 18 to 30 in good health. Sample: naive CD8+ T cells sorted from blood. CDR3 residues: CASTPSLGYLRGYTF. In DNA form, the CDR3 reads TGTGCCAGTACTCCCAGCCTGGGCTACCTCCGAGGCTACACCTTC.